This TCR beta chain stems from a study of cytomegalovirus exposure and HLA in healthy donors. Study conclusions and caveats: Among TCR beta chains, those listed as cytomegalovirus-associated numbered under 200. Most TCR sequences were rare, but some public TCRs occurred in many donors. Under in vitro conditions, a few CMV-associated chains were confirmed as specific for CMV antigens.

TCRdb keeps only in-frame clones here, not all; method: immunoSEQ multiplex PCR. This table has 140,000 or so clones, 90% appearing once. The CDR3 covers 15 residues. The junction had 4 bases not matched to a gene; V was cut back by 2 bases and J by 1 base. Germline CDR1 SEHNR, CDR2 FQNEAQ (reference sequence). Concerning this clone: What it binds is not known.

The specimen sequenced was PBMCs. The TCR sequence derives from a woman in her twenties or thirties in good health and CMV-seropositive. The chain links TRBV7-9 to TRBJ1-1; TRBD1 matches at 7 bases. The CDR3 nucleotides are TGTGCCAGCAGCTTACCGGGACAGACGAACACTGAAGCTTTCTTT. Translation: CASSLPGQTNTEAFF.